The 10 T cell receptor beta chains in this list originate from one sample, sequenced in a study of Graves' ophthalmopathy and Graves' hyperthyroidism. Amplification targeted the TCR beta CDR3 regions, with RNA transcripts as the source material. The library came from an HTBI-primed first-round RT-PCR and a second-round multiplex PCR. One entry per CDR3 protein results from TCRdb running MiXCR on the multiplex PCR reads. The sample records about 660,000 distinct CDR3 sequences, about two fifths being singletons. Sample: peripheral blood. These receptors were collected from an adult man with Graves' ophthalmopathy.

The chain couples TRBV7-2 to TRBJ1-4; 7 bases agree with TRBD1. There are 14 residues in the CDR3. V dropped 5 bases and J dropped 7; count of bases not matched to a gene: 7. Germline-derived CDR1 and CDR2 are SGHTA and FQGNSA. CDR3 DNA sequence: TGTGCCAGCAGCCTCCAGGACAGGCGTGAAAAACTGTTTTTT. Residues: CASSLQDRREKLFF.

The J gene is TRBJ2-7, the V gene TRBV14; no definite D call. The germline V and J ends were trimmed by 1 base and 6 bases, with 10 bases remaining between them. Germline V CDR1 and CDR2: SGHDN, FVKESK. This CDR3 region has 13 residues. Here the CDR3 reads CASSQVPSSEQYF. The CDR3 DNA reads TGTGCCAGCAGCCAAGTACCCTCATCCGAGCAGTACTTC.

This clonotype was observed a few times. V usage is TRBV6-2 or TRBV6-3 and J usage is TRBJ1-1; TRBD1 might be the D (5 bases). Trimming shortened V by 1 base and J by 7 bases, and 7 bases separated the two germline ends. CDR1 and CDR2 from the germline V gene are MNHEY and SVGEGT. This CDR3 contains 12 residues. The CDR3 coding sequence is TGTGCCAGCAGTTACTGGGGCAGTGAAGCTTTCTTT. Protein sequence: CASSYWGSEAFF.

To note about this clonotype: Given the absence of the conserved phenylalanine or tryptophan at the CDR3 end, a read error is likely. No DNA is shown, since the ends of the CDR3 on it are uncertain; the CDR3 is the one TCRdb lists. J is TRBJ2-7 and V is TRBV7-6. The germline CDR1 and CDR2 sequences are SGHVS and FNYEAQ. The CDR3 length is 10 residues, termini included. CDR3 loop: CASSLAGANT.

This clonotype has a count of ten or more. V and J are TRBV20-1 and TRBJ1-5; no definite D call. Germline V gene sequence: CDR1 DFQATT, CDR2 SNEGSKA (reference sequence). The CDR3 totals 12 residues. Between the trimmed V and J ends, which lost 6 bases and 5 bases, there was a span of 11 bases. CDR3: CSAGRKDQPQHF. CDR3 nucleotides: TGCAGTGCCGGCAGAAAAGATCAGCCCCAGCATTTT.

This clonotype was picked up a small number of times. The CDR3 reads CASSYDGYYGYTF. CDR3 coding DNA: TGTGCCAGCAGTTACGACGGATACTATGGCTACACCTTC. The chain links TRBV6-6 to TRBJ1-2; no clear D. V was clipped by 2 bases and J by 3 bases, with 7 bases between them. The CDR3 has 13 amino acids. The germline gives CDR1 MNHNY, CDR2 SVGAGI (reference sequence).

This clonotype occurred many times. J is TRBJ2-7 and V is TRBV9, with TRBD1 identical over 11 bases. The CDR3 loop spans 15 amino acids. Germline trimming cut 3 bases from V and 1 base from J; bases unmatched to any gene: 3. Germline CDR1 reads SGDLS; CDR2 reads YYNGEE. The CDR3 nucleotides read TGTGCCAGCAGCGCAGGGACAGGGGGGTCCTACGAGCAGTACTTC. This gives the protein CASSAGTGGSYEQYF.

The J gene is TRBJ1-5, the V gene TRBV20-1; 10 nucleotides line up with TRBD1. Germline lookup yields CDR1 DFQATT and CDR2 SNEGSKA (reference sequence). The CDR3 is 10 residues long. The ends lost 5 bases at V and 11 bases at J; junction bases unmatched: 0. The CDR3 reads CSAGTGAQHF. The CDR3 DNA is TGCAGTGCTGGGACAGGGGCCCAGCATTTT.

The chain links TRBV7-9 to TRBJ2-5; 7 nucleotides agree with TRBD2. Germline V gene lookup returns CDR1 SEHNR and CDR2 FQNEAQ (reference sequence). V lost 5 bases, J lost 5 bases, and 11 bases stayed unmatched. The CDR3 runs to 15 residues. The CDR3 DNA is TGTGCCAGCAGCATAAGCGGGAACAGAGGGGAGACCCAGTACTTC. Translated, it gives CASSISGNRGETQYF. The whole variable domain, filled in from reference TRBV7-9 and TRBJ2-5, reads DTGVSQNPRHKITKRGQNVTFRCDPISEHNRLYWYRQTLGQGPEFLTYFQNEAQLEKSRLLSDRFSAERPKGSFSTLEIQRTEQGDSAMYLCASSISGNRGETQYFGPGTRLLVL.

Comment on this clonotype: Lacking the conserved final phenylalanine or tryptophan, this CDR3 likely reflects a read error. No DNA is shown, since the ends of the CDR3 on it are uncertain; the CDR3 is the one TCRdb lists. The V and J genes are TRBV29-1 and TRBJ1-1; TRBD1 reflects the table's D call only, with no check against the DNA. Germline V gene data show CDR1 as SQVTM and CDR2 as ANQGSEA. The CDR3 spans 10 amino acids, including both terminal residues. The CDR3 loop is CSVEERGRIS.